This T cell receptor (beta chain) was recovered during a study of blood T cell repertoires in COVID-19. Study-wide background: Acute and convalescent COVID-19 samples came from the United States, Italy and Spain. The cDNA or gDNA used as material had been derived from T cells, B-cell-depleted T cells, or PBMCs.

Per the original data handling: Amplifying reference gene primers gave estimates of nucleated cell counts. Clones were read by immunoSEQ multiplex PCR, and TCRdb kept only the in-frame ones, dropping some. The DNA gave D and trimming, while V, J and clone size come from that table. Of more than 80,000 clones in the sample, more than 65% were seen once. Trimming shortened V by 1 base and J by 0 bases, and 7 bases separated the two germline ends. From germline, CDR1 is SGHVS and CDR2 FNYEAQ. The CDR3 totals 16 residues. The TCR originated in a human donor in a cohort sampled during active COVID-19. The V call is TRBV7-6, the J call TRBJ1-6; D is unresolved. Sequencing was performed on peripheral blood. The CDR3 reads CASSLDPSSYNSPLHF. DNA for the CDR3: TGTGCCAGCAGCTTAGACCCGAGCTCCTATAATTCACCCCTCCACTTT.